Described below is a single TCR beta chain sequence and its context. This record belongs to a study of blood T cell repertoires in COVID-19. Generated by immunoSEQ multiplex PCR, the TCRdb table keeps only in-frame clones and is missing some. The data hold about 380,000 clones, with more than 70% observed a single time. This CDR3 region has 20 residues. With V trimmed by 1 base and J by 0 bases, 12 bases remained unmatched. The germline V gene has CDR1 KGHSH and CDR2 LQKENI. The rearrangement uses TRBV18 and TRBJ2-3, with 11 bases that match TRBD2. The sequencing input was PBMCs or T cells enriched from blood (not recorded which). The receptor was isolated from a woman aged 18-29 years who had recovered from COVID-19. The DNA for the CDR3 is TGTGCCAGCTCACCACGTCTAGCGGGGGGACGGACGACTAGCACAGATACGCAGTATTTT. It codes for CASSPRLAGGRTTSTDTQYF.